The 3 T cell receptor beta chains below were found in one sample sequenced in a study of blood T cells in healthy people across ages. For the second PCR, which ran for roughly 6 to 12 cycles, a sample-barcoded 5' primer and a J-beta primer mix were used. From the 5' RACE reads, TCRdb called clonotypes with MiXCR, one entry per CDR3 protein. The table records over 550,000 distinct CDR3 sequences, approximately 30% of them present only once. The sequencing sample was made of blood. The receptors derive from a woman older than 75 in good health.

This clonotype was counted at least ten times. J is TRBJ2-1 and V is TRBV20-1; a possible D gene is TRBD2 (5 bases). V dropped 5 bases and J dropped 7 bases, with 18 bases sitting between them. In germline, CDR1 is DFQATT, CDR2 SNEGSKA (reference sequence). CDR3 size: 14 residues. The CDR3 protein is CSAPPLFTGNEQFF. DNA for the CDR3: TGCAGTGCTCCCCCCCTCTTCACGGGGAATGAGCAGTTCTTC.

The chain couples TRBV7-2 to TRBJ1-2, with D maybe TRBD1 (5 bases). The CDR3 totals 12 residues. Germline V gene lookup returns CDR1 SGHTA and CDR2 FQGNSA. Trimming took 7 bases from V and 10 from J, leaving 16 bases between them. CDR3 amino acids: CASTTPGWIYTF. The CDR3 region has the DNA TGTGCCAGCACCACACCAGGGTGGATCTACACCTTC. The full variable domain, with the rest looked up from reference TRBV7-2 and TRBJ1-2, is GAGVSQSPSNKVTEKGKDVELRCDPISGHTALYWYRQSLGQGLEFLIYFQGNSAPDKSGLPSDRFSAERTGGSVSTLTIQRTQQEDSAVYLCASTTPGWIYTFGSGTRLTVV.

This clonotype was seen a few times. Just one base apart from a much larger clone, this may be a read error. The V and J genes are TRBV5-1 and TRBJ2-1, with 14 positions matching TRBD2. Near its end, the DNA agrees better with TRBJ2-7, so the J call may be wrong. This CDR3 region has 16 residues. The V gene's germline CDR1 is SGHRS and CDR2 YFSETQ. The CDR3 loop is CASSSGLAGAYNEQYF. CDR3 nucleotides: TGCGCCAGCAGCTCGGGACTAGCGGGGGCCTACAATGAGCAGTACTTC.